The next 20 T cell receptor beta chains were all read from a single sample in a study of Japanese encephalitis immunity and Zika vaccine responses. TCRdb independently ran MiXCR on the 5' RACE reads; one entry per CDR3 protein. The data show a few hundred distinct CDR3 sequences, about 3.8% seen once. CFSE-labeled PBMCs were cultured more than five days with peptide pools, each at about 1.1 ug/mL. Live CD56-CD19-CD16-CD3+CD4+ cells with low CFSE were sorted unfixed as proliferating CD4 T cells. Sample: antigen-activated CD4+ T cells from blood, cultured, taken during a Zika inactivated vaccine study. The receptors stem from an adult woman who received an inactivated Zika virus vaccine.

By its share, this clonotype is medium-sized. J is TRBJ1-1 and V is TRBV6-1, with 8 bases fitting TRBD1. CDR1 and CDR2 from the germline V gene are MNHNS and SASEGT. The CDR3 runs to 16 residues. The V segment lost 3 bases and the J segment 1 base; nucleotides outside the gene matches: 7. The CDR3 reads CASSDPGQGANTEAFF. The CDR3 DNA reads as TGTGCCAGCAGTGACCCCGGACAGGGAGCGAACACTGAAGCTTTCTTT.

This clonotype is labeled medium-sized (0.01 to 0.1%). The CDR3 DNA reads TGCGCCAGCAGCCAAGGCGAAAAGGATGGCTACACCTTC. Protein: CASSQGEKDGYTF. The chain couples TRBV4-3 to TRBJ1-2; no definite D call. The CDR3 has 13 amino acids. Between the trimmed V and J ends, which lost 1 base and 6 bases, there was a span of 9 bases. Per the germline V gene, CDR1 is LGHNA and CDR2 is YSLEER.

By share, this clonotype ranks as hyperexpanded. This chain links TRBV4-3 with TRBJ1-1, with 8 bases fitting TRBD1. This CDR3 spans 18 amino acids. The V gene's germline CDR1 is LGHNA and CDR2 YSLEER. The trim removed 2 bases at V and 1 base at J, leaving 12 bases unmatched. As DNA, the CDR3 is TGCGCCAGCAGCCAATTTGGACAGGGAGAAGGACGGAACACTGAAGCTTTCTTT. It encodes CASSQFGQGEGRNTEAFF.

This clonotype has a handful of counts. This rearrangement joins TRBV12-3 or TRBV12-4 to TRBJ1-1; 10 bases match TRBD1. J lost 10 bases, V lost 3 bases, and 5 bases had no gene match. The CDR3 length is 13 residues. The CDR3, as DNA: TGTGCCAGCAGTTTTGACAGGGGGCGCAGAGCTTTCTTT. Amino acids: CASSFDRGRRAFF.

This clonotype is large (0.1 to 1%) within its sample. This sequence joins TRBV4-3 and TRBJ2-2; D not certain. This CDR3 is built from 17 residues. The ends were cut back, 1 base at V and 3 bases at J, with 15 bases in the middle. Per germline, CDR1 LGHNA and CDR2 YSLEER. The CDR3 DNA follows: TGCGCCAGCAGCCAAGTCACCGGCTCCGAAGACACCGGGGAGCTGTTTTTT. Protein product: CASSQVTGSEDTGELFF.

The chain couples TRBV20-1 to TRBJ2-1; TRBD2 matches at 7 bases. CDR1 is DFQATT, CDR2 SNEGSKA, per germline (reference sequence). The CDR3 runs 16 residues. The J segment lost 4 bases and the V segment lost 1 base, leaving 10 bases of the junction unmatched. CDR3 region: CSARVPKKAGYNEQFF. CDR3 sequence (DNA): TGCAGTGCTAGAGTCCCTAAAAAAGCGGGATACAATGAGCAGTTCTTC.

This clonotype is large. The chain is built from TRBV20-1 and TRBJ2-5; the D is unclear. Germline V gene lookup returns CDR1 DFQATT and CDR2 SNEGSKA (reference sequence). The CDR3 spans 15 residues. V was shortened by 1 base and J by 4 bases, with 16 bases between the two germline ends. The CDR3 reads CSARGASDLTETQYF. The CDR3 DNA is TGCAGTGCTAGAGGGGCGAGCGACTTAACAGAGACCCAGTACTTC.

Sample share makes this clonotype hyperexpanded. The V call is TRBV5-1, the J call TRBJ2-7; D not resolved. CDR3 length equals 14 residues. Germline CDR1 is SGHRS and CDR2 is YFSETQ. V was trimmed by 2 bases and J by 4 bases, leaving 13 bases between them. The CDR3 region is CASSLLDDSYEQYF. CDR3 coding DNA: TGCGCCAGCAGCTTACTCGACGATTCATACGAGCAGTACTTC.

Relative to its sample, this clonotype is large (0.1 to 1%). The chain carries TRBV4-3 and TRBJ2-5, with 8 bases lining up with TRBD1. The CDR3 covers 15 residues. The junction had 6 bases not matched to a gene; V was cut back by 0 bases and J by 6 bases. Germline CDR1 and CDR2: LGHNA and YSLEER. CDR3 loop: CASSQEGTGMKTQYF. For the CDR3, the DNA is TGCGCCAGCAGCCAAGAGGGGACAGGTATGAAGACCCAGTACTTC.

By share of the sample, this clonotype is large. The chain recombines TRBV4-3 with TRBJ2-7, with D perhaps matching TRBD1 (6 bases). V lost 3 bases and J lost 7, with 10 bases in between. Germline CDR1 reads LGHNA; CDR2 reads YSLEER. This CDR3 contains 12 residues. CDR3 residues: CASSQSRGEQYF. CDR3 sequence (DNA): TGCGCCAGCAGCCAGTCAAGGGGGGAGCAGTACTTC.

Within the sample, this clonotype is large (0.1 to 1%). The chain links TRBV7-6 to TRBJ2-1; 12 bases map to TRBD2. The CDR3 length is 17 residues. From germline, CDR1 is SGHVS and CDR2 FNYEAQ. The V and J ends lost 4 bases and 9 bases, in that order; junction bases with no gene match: 13. The CDR3, as DNA: TGTGCCAGCAGCTCTAGGCCCCCTAGCGGGGGGGCCGGTGAGCAGTTCTTC. It yields the protein CASSSRPPSGGAGEQFF.

Sample share makes this clonotype large. The rearrangement links TRBV20-1 to TRBJ2-5, with a weak D call TRBD1 (5 bases). There are 15 residues in the CDR3. Trimming pared 0 bases from V and 5 bases from J, leaving 16 bases between. CDR1 and CDR2 from the germline V gene are DFQATT and SNEGSKA (reference sequence). The CDR3 DNA reads as TGCAGTGCTAGAGAAGCCCAGGACATATCCGAGACCCAGTACTTC. Translated: CSAREAQDISETQYF.

By frequency in the sample, this clonotype is hyperexpanded. The chain recombines TRBV9 with TRBJ1-2, with D possibly being TRBD1 (5 bases). Deletions cut 5 bases from V and 11 bases from J, with 16 bases between. CDR1 is SGDLS, CDR2 YYNGEE, per germline. The CDR3 totals 12 residues. The CDR3 loop is CASSAPGTSYTF. The CDR3 DNA is TGTGCCAGCAGTGCCCCGGGGACCTCGTACACCTTC.

The rearrangement joins TRBV4-3 to TRBJ2-7, with D unresolved. The V gene lost 0 bases and the J gene lost 5 bases, with 14 bases spanning the gap. This CDR3 comprises 15 residues. Looked up from germline, CDR1 is LGHNA and CDR2 is YSLEER. The CDR3 DNA sequence: TGCGCCAGCAGCCAAGATTTTCCTAGTTCAAACGAGCAGTACTTC. Translated, it gives CASSQDFPSSNEQYF.

This clonotype is classed as medium-sized. The V call is TRBV4-3, the J call TRBJ2-7; 9 bases match TRBD2. The trim removed 1 base at V and 3 bases at J, leaving 7 bases unmatched. Per germline, CDR1 LGHNA and CDR2 YSLEER. The CDR3 spans 16 residues. DNA for the CDR3: TGCGCCAGCAGCCAAGCGTCGGCGGGAGGGGTCTACGAGCAGTACTTC. It specifies CASSQASAGGVYEQYF.

In this sample, this clonotype is large. The chain links TRBV4-1 to TRBJ1-5; no firm D call. Trimming removed 3 bases from V and 1 base from J, with 13 bases in between. The germline V gene has CDR1 MGHRA and CDR2 YSYEKL. CDR3 length: 16 residues. The CDR3 sequence is CASSQEVTASNQPQHF. The CDR3 region has the DNA TGCGCCAGCAGCCAGGAGGTGACTGCCAGCAATCAGCCCCAGCATTTT.

In its sample, this clonotype is medium-sized. The chain links TRBV10-3 to TRBJ2-3, with TRBD2 matching over 10 bases. V lost 0 bases, J lost 2 bases, and 5 bases stayed unmatched. Germline V gene lookup returns CDR1 ENHRY and CDR2 SYGVKD. This CDR3 has 17 residues. The CDR3 DNA follows: TGTGCCATCAGTGAGTCTGGACTAGCGGAAATCACAGATACGCAGTATTTT. The encoded protein is CAISESGLAEITDTQYF.

Within the sample, this clonotype is large (0.1 to 1%). The chain uses TRBV6-1 and TRBJ2-7; D might be TRBD2 (6 bases). V shed 6 bases and J shed 2 bases, with 17 bases lying between them. CDR3 length: 15 amino acids. CDR1 is MNHNS, CDR2 SASEGT, per germline. The CDR3 region has the DNA TGTGCCAGCAGGTATGCGGGGAGAAGGGCCTACGAGCAGTACTTC. Residues: CASRYAGRRAYEQYF.

By its share, this clonotype is large. The V gene is TRBV12-3 or TRBV12-4, the J gene TRBJ1-1, with TRBD1 matching over 10 bases. The CDR3 has 13 residues. V shed 5 bases and J 10 bases; nucleotides not matched to a gene: 7. CDR3 sequence reads: CASSQDRGRRAFF. CDR3 nucleotide sequence: TGTGCCAGCAGTCAAGACAGGGGGCGGAGAGCTTTCTTT.

By sample fraction, this clonotype is large. This chain connects TRBV6-6 to TRBJ1-2; tentative D call: TRBD1 (6 bases). This CDR3 has 15 amino acids. The germline gives CDR1 MNHNY, CDR2 SVGAGI (reference sequence). V was trimmed by 2 bases and J by 2 bases, leaving 12 bases between them. CDR3 in DNA: TGTGCCAGCAGTTACGGGGGGCGCCGAAACTATGGCTACACCTTC. Its translation: CASSYGGRRNYGYTF.